This T cell receptor (beta chain) was observed in a study of metastatic and nonmetastatic thyroid tumors. The overall study: Malignant thyroid and benign thyroid patients provided blood and tumor or nodule tissue whose repertoires were compared. Whole-study findings and limits: The study reportedly found significantly higher TCR beta diversity in malignant thyroid tumors than benign nodules, in blood and tumor.

None of the patients had undergone any treatment ahead of thyroid surgery. This clone occurred a few times. Its matching antigen is unknown. As originally analysed: A papillary thyroid cancer distant-metastasis classifier was built from CDR3 differences across clinicopathological groups. MiXCR re-clonotyped the PCR reads for TCRdb. In this record, the V and J calls reflect TCRdb's handling and not the investigators' own analysis. The sample contains 21,000 or so clones, 18% of which appear only once. The receptor was isolated from a male donor with papillary thyroid cancer or a benign thyroid nodule (not recorded which). Some clones in this sample may be carry-over from other donors' samples. The source material was blood.

The CDR3 bases are TGTGCCAGCAGTTTAGCTGGCGGGGGGTCCTACGAGCAGTACTTC. It specifies CASSLAGGGSYEQYF. The V call is TRBV12-3 or TRBV12-4, the J call TRBJ2-7, with 8 bases that match TRBD2. V lost 0 bases to trimming and J lost 1 base; unmatched junction nucleotides: 2. The CDR3 is 15 amino acids.